The next 18 T cell receptor beta chains were all read from a single sample in a study of blood T cells in healthy people across ages. Primed by a sample-barcoded 5' primer and a J-beta primer mix, a second PCR proceeded for about 6 to 11 cycles. MiXCR was run by TCRdb on the 5' RACE reads, yielding one entry per CDR3 protein. The sample lists over a million distinct CDR3 sequences, almost 60% occurring once. The sample was blood. Receptors were obtained from a man aged 18 to 30 in good health.

The chain is built from TRBV20-1 and TRBJ1-4, with unresolved D. Germline CDR1 reads DFQATT; CDR2 reads SNEGSKA (reference sequence). The CDR3 spans 14 residues. Trimming pared 0 bases from V and 6 bases from J, leaving 11 bases between. The CDR3 DNA reads as TGCAGTGCTAGAGATCATTCGCGGTATGAAAAACTGTTTTTT. It codes for CSARDHSRYEKLFF.

This clonotype has just one count. The rearrangement joins TRBV15 to TRBJ1-4, with TRBD1 matching 7 bases. CDR1 LNHNV and CDR2 YYDKDF come from the germline V gene (reference sequence). The V and J ends lost 2 bases and 6 bases, in that order; junction bases with no gene match: 6. The CDR3 extends over 15 amino acids. The CDR3 region is CATSRRDRVDEKLFF. The DNA for the CDR3 is TGTGCCACCAGCAGACGAGACAGGGTTGATGAAAAACTGTTTTTT.

This clonotype turned up a few times. V and J are TRBV29-1 and TRBJ2-7, with D perhaps TRBD1 or TRBD2 (6 bases each). V was clipped by 7 bases and J by 3 bases, with 16 bases between them. This CDR3 has 13 amino acids. Per the germline V gene, CDR1 is SQVTM and CDR2 is ANQGSEA. CDR3 in amino acids: CSALGGQSYEQYF. The DNA of the CDR3 is TGCAGCGCCCTAGGGGGGCAAAGCTACGAGCAGTACTTC.

The chain employs TRBV3-1 and TRBJ2-7; D is unclear. Germline CDR1 is LGHDT and CDR2 is YNNKEL (reference sequence). V was pared by 2 bases and J by 0 bases, with 17 bases between. This CDR3 has 17 amino acids. The CDR3 nucleotides are TGTGCCAGCAGCCAATTTTTTTCTGAGTTTAGCTCCTACGAGCAGTACTTC. Protein product: CASSQFFSEFSSYEQYF.

This sequence joins TRBV12-3 or TRBV12-4 and TRBJ2-7; 8 bases map to TRBD1. This CDR3 is built from 13 residues. The trim removed 7 bases at V and 6 bases at J, leaving 8 bases unmatched. CDR3 DNA: TGTGCCAGCAAAAGGACAGGGTACATCGAGCAGTACTTC. It codes for CASKRTGYIEQYF.

The chain couples TRBV20-1 to TRBJ1-5; tentative D call: TRBD1 (6 bases). Trimming cost V 6 bases and J 0 bases, with 21 bases left between them. This CDR3 has 17 amino acids. The germline V gene encodes CDR1 DFQATT and CDR2 SNEGSKA (reference sequence). In DNA form, the CDR3 reads TGCAGTGCCCCGGGGGCCAGAGGGGGATATAGCAATCAGCCCCAGCATTTT. Translated: CSAPGARGGYSNQPQHF.

This clonotype was detected a few times. This chain connects TRBV29-1 to TRBJ1-4; D may be TRBD1 (5 bases). The V and J ends lost 7 bases and 13 bases respectively, with 19 bases between them. CDR1 is SQVTM and CDR2 is ANQGSEA in the germline V gene. CDR3 size: 12 residues. This CDR3 reads CSAAIGTSGLFF. The CDR3 bases are TGCAGCGCGGCAATTGGGACTTCGGGACTGTTTTTT. The whole variable domain, remainder taken from reference TRBV29-1 and TRBJ1-4, is SAVISQKPSRDICQRGTSLTIQCQVDSQVTMMFWYRQQPGQSLTLIATANQGSEATYESGFVIDKFPISRPNLTFSTLTVSNMSPEDSSIYLCSAAIGTSGLFFGSGTQLSVL.

The table lists this clonotype with a few counts. This chain uses TRBV9 with TRBJ2-7, with D possibly matching TRBD2 (5 bases). This CDR3 is 15 amino acids long. Trimming cost V 0 bases and J 2 bases, with 12 bases left between them. The germline V gene has CDR1 SGDLS and CDR2 YYNGEE. The CDR3 reads CASSVDIAQTYEQYF. CDR3 coding DNA: TGTGCCAGCAGCGTAGATATAGCGCAAACCTACGAGCAGTACTTC.

The chain carries TRBV28 and TRBJ2-7; D is possibly TRBD2 (6 bases). Germline V CDR1 and CDR2: MDHEN, SYDVKM. The V gene lost 7 bases and the J gene lost 2 bases, with 12 bases spanning the gap. The CDR3 consists of 13 residues. The CDR3 DNA reads as TGTGCCAGCACCGAGGCGGGGACCTACGAGCAGTACTTC. This sequence encodes CASTEAGTYEQYF.

This chain uses TRBV6-4 with TRBJ1-1; 8 nucleotides match TRBD1. The length of the CDR3 is 15 residues. Trimming cost V 8 bases and J 1 base; bases outside gene matches: 9. CDR1 is MRHNA, CDR2 SNTAGT, per germline. The CDR3 DNA reads TGTGCCAGCCACGGAAAGGGACAGGCGAACACTGAAGCTTTCTTT. It codes for CASHGKGQANTEAFF.

The chain joins TRBV9 to TRBJ2-3, with 14 positions matching TRBD2. Germline lookup yields CDR1 SGDLS and CDR2 YYNGEE. The CDR3 is 15 residues long. With 3 bases clipped from V and 5 bases from J, the junction kept 2 bases outside the gene matches. The CDR3 protein is CASSEGLAGEDTQYF. DNA for the CDR3: TGTGCCAGCAGCGAGGGACTAGCGGGAGAAGATACGCAGTATTTT.

Of note for this clonotype: The junction and the germline gene differ at one end; a read error may be behind it. This chain links TRBV7-9 with TRBJ1-2, with 7 bases fitting TRBD1. The CDR3 totals 14 residues. Germline CDR1 is SEHNR and CDR2 is FQNEAQ (reference sequence). CDR3 residues: CTSSRQGGLAGYTF. CDR3 coding DNA: TGTACCAGCAGTCGACAGGGTGGATTAGCTGGCTACACCTTC.

The chain combines TRBV3-1 with TRBJ2-7; D is perhaps TRBD2 (5 bases). V was trimmed by 8 bases and J by 6 bases, leaving 23 bases between them. Germline V lookup: CDR1 LGHDT, CDR2 YNNKEL (reference sequence). The CDR3 length is 15 residues. The CDR3, as DNA: TGTGCCAGCGCCACTAGTCAGCTTATGGGGAGCGAGCAGTACTTC. This encodes CASATSQLMGSEQYF.

J is TRBJ2-6 and V is TRBV6-1, with D tentatively TRBD1 or TRBD2 (5 bases each). The CDR3 spans 18 residues. Germline V gene sequence: CDR1 MNHNS, CDR2 SASEGT. V lost 5 bases to trimming and J lost 2 bases, with 19 bases between them. The CDR3 region is CASSHRGLLKPGANVLTF. In nucleotides, the CDR3 is TGTGCCAGCAGTCACCGGGGCCTCCTCAAACCTGGGGCCAACGTCCTGACTTTC.

V and J are TRBV7-9 and TRBJ2-1; 8 bases are a match to TRBD1. The CDR3 extends over 13 amino acids. The J segment lost 6 bases and the V segment lost 7 bases, leaving 5 bases of the junction unmatched. From germline, CDR1 is SEHNR and CDR2 FQNEAQ (reference sequence). The CDR3 coding sequence is TGTGCCAGCACTCAGGGGGCTGGCAATGAGCAGTTCTTC. Amino acids: CASTQGAGNEQFF.

This chain links TRBV13 with TRBJ2-1; D is unclear. The CDR3 contains 13 residues. The germline gives CDR1 PRHDT, CDR2 FYEKMQ (reference sequence). V lost 5 bases and J 5 bases, leaving 10 bases between the germline ends. CDR3 residues: CASSRNSNNEQFF. In DNA, the CDR3 is TGTGCCAGCAGCCGAAATTCTAACAATGAGCAGTTCTTC.

The chain links TRBV13 to TRBJ2-7; tentatively, D is TRBD2 (5 bases). The length of the CDR3 is 17 residues. The germline gives CDR1 PRHDT, CDR2 FYEKMQ (reference sequence). Trimming removed 5 bases from V and 0 bases from J, with 20 bases in between. The CDR3 spells CASSPGLGELSSYEQYF. The CDR3 coding sequence is TGTGCCAGCAGCCCAGGACTCGGGGAACTAAGCTCCTACGAGCAGTACTTC.

This clonotype was counted only a few times. The genes are TRBV6-5 and TRBJ1-4; D is perhaps TRBD1 (6 bases). The V end lost 6 bases, the J end lost 5 bases, and 13 bases lay between the germline ends. The CDR3 is made up of 14 amino acids. Germline loops: CDR1 MNHEY, CDR2 SVGAGI. CDR3: CASRYGTRNEKLFF. The CDR3 DNA sequence: TGTGCCAGCAGGTACGGGACACGGAATGAAAAACTGTTTTTT.